The 29 T cell receptor beta chains listed next were all sequenced from one sample in a study of CD4 T cells in relation to SARS-CoV-2 and coronaviruses (dated by TCRdb to about 2021). The protocol used for the library was the immunoSEQ multiplex PCR assay. In its TCRdb copy, this immuneACCESS table keeps in-frame sequences only and misses some clones. Where compared with another copy, unresolved V genes explain less than half of these, and the others have no known cause. The sample table records about 17,000 clones; 82% of these occur just once. The ten largest clonotypes hold about 33% of the sample. CD4+ T cells from unexposed donors were collected before the COVID-19 pandemic (2011-2018). Following 10 days of culture, the EasySep CD4+ T cell isolation kit was used to isolate CD4+ T cells. No antigens are known for them. The specimen sequenced was CD4+ T cells from PBMCs, cultured in vitro. The source of these receptors is a human donor in good health.

About this clone itself: A junction end diverges from the germline sequence, so it may reflect a read error. The chain employs TRBV7-2 and TRBJ1-2; D not resolved. Germline V gives CDR1 SGHTA, CDR2 FQGNSA. The CDR3 totals 15 residues. In DNA, the CDR3 is TGTGCCAGCAGCCTAGCCCGTCGGTCCACCTATGGCTACACCTTC. Translating gives CASSLARRSTYGYTF.

There are a few counts of this clone. The chain joins TRBV29-1 to TRBJ1-1, with D perhaps TRBD1 (6 bases). Trimming removed 2 bases from V and 10 bases from J, with 17 bases in between. This CDR3 contains 13 residues. The germline CDR1 and CDR2 sequences are SQVTM and ANQGSEA. CDR3 in DNA: TGCAGCGTTGAACACTCACAGGGTGGAGCAGCTTTCTTT. Translated, it gives CSVEHSQGGAAFF.

The V and J genes are TRBV28 and TRBJ1-2, with D unresolved. CDR3 length: 12 residues. V was shortened by 7 bases and J by 2 bases, with 8 bases between the two germline ends. The germline V gene encodes CDR1 MDHEN and CDR2 SYDVKM. Here the CDR3 reads CASIGQNYGYTF. CDR3 coding DNA: TGTGCCAGCATAGGGCAGAACTATGGCTACACCTTC.

The V gene is TRBV5-1, the J gene TRBJ1-1; TRBD1 might be the D (5 bases). V was pared by 3 bases and J by 3 bases, with 18 bases between. This CDR3 has 16 amino acids. CDR1 SGHRS and CDR2 YFSETQ come from the germline V gene. The CDR3 DNA reads as TGCGCCAGCAGCTCGCAAGGGCAGGGAAGTTACACTGAAGCTTTCTTT. Residues: CASSSQGQGSYTEAFF.

The chain combines TRBV7-2 with TRBJ1-1, with 10 bases lining up with TRBD1. CDR3 length: 14 amino acids. The V segment lost 1 base and the J segment 11 bases; nucleotides outside the gene matches: 7. From germline, CDR1 is SGHTA and CDR2 FQGNSA. The CDR3 here is CASSLVGDRGLAFF. The CDR3 DNA is TGTGCCAGCAGCTTAGTCGGGGACAGGGGTCTGGCTTTCTTT.

Here the CDR3 reads CASSYGEPQHF. The CDR3 nucleotides read TGTGCCAGCAGTTATGGCGAGCCCCAGCATTTT. The V gene is TRBV6-6, the J gene TRBJ1-5; no clear D. The CDR3 is 11 amino acids. The germline V gene has CDR1 MNHNY and CDR2 SVGAGI (reference sequence). Trimming shortened V by 3 bases and J by 8 bases, and 5 bases separated the two germline ends.

V gene TRBV20-1 combines with J gene TRBJ2-7, with 7 bases that match TRBD2. The V and J ends lost 3 bases and 2 bases, in that order; junction bases with no gene match: 7. The germline V gene encodes CDR1 DFQATT and CDR2 SNEGSKA (reference sequence). This CDR3 has 14 amino acids. Here the CDR3 reads CSASTGTNPYEQYF. CDR3 nucleotides: TGCAGTGCTAGTACCGGGACTAATCCCTACGAGCAGTACTTC.

The V and J genes are TRBV7-8 and TRBJ2-3, with D perhaps matching TRBD1 (6 bases). The V end was cut by 4 bases, the J end by 3 bases, with 11 bases between. The CDR3 loop spans 14 amino acids. Germline assignment: CDR1 SGHVS and CDR2 FQNEAQ. CDR3 sequence: CASSSDRFTDTQYF. CDR3 nucleotides: TGTGCCAGCAGCTCCGACAGGTTTACAGATACGCAGTATTTT.

The chain couples TRBV6-6 to TRBJ2-2; TRBD2 might be the D (6 bases). Trimming pared 6 bases from V and 3 bases from J, leaving 17 bases between. CDR1 and CDR2 (germline): MNHNY, SVGAGI (reference sequence). The CDR3 length is 16 residues. For the CDR3, the DNA is TGTGCCAGCAGCCCTGGGGGGTCCTGGGACACCGGGGAGCTGTTTTTT. This encodes CASSPGGSWDTGELFF.

This chain connects TRBV24-1 to TRBJ2-5; D is perhaps TRBD1 (6 bases). Trimming pared 3 bases from V and 1 base from J, leaving 8 bases between. The germline CDR1 and CDR2 sequences are KGHDR and SFDVKD. The CDR3 sequence is 14 residues long. This CDR3 is CATSDGGSQETQYF. The DNA for the CDR3 is TGTGCCACCAGTGATGGGGGCTCCCAAGAGACCCAGTACTTC.

The genes are TRBV14 and TRBJ1-3; D ambiguous. CDR3 size: 14 residues. The germline V gene has CDR1 SGHDN and CDR2 FVKESK. V lost 7 bases and J 0 bases, leaving 10 bases between the germline ends. The CDR3 coding sequence is TGTGCCAGCACCCGCTACAACTCTGGAAACACCATATATTTT. Protein product: CASTRYNSGNTIYF.

V is TRBV10-3 and J is TRBJ1-2; possibly TRBD1 for D (5 bases). This CDR3 contains 13 residues. From germline, CDR1 is ENHRY and CDR2 SYGVKD. V lost 6 bases to trimming and J lost 6 bases, with 14 bases between them. The chain's CDR3 is CAIRGGLTNGYTF. The CDR3 coding sequence is TGTGCCATCAGGGGGGGACTCACCAATGGCTACACCTTC.

V gene TRBV5-1 combines with J gene TRBJ1-2; unclear D gene. The CDR3 is 14 residues long. CDR1 is SGHRS and CDR2 is YFSETQ in the germline V gene. The germline V and J ends were trimmed by 1 base and 3 bases, with 10 bases remaining between them. CDR3 sequence reads: CASSLLSGDYGYTF. The CDR3 coding sequence is TGCGCCAGCAGCTTGCTCTCTGGGGACTATGGCTACACCTTC.

V usage is TRBV10-3 and J usage is TRBJ1-2; no definite D call. This CDR3 comprises 13 residues. Germline CDR1 is ENHRY and CDR2 is SYGVKD. Trimming pared 9 bases from V and 2 bases from J, leaving 13 bases between. The CDR3 sequence: CAMTMRENYGYTF. The CDR3 bases are TGTGCCATGACGATGCGGGAGAACTATGGCTACACCTTC.

The chain has TRBV5-1 and TRBJ2-1, with 9 nucleotides matching TRBD2. This CDR3 has 16 residues. Germline V gene sequence: CDR1 SGHRS, CDR2 YFSETQ. With V trimmed by 10 bases and J by 7 bases, 18 bases remained unmatched. The DNA of the CDR3 is TGCGCCTCGTGTTTGGGCGGCGGGGGGGGACGGAATGAGCAGTTCTTC. Amino acid sequence: CASCLGGGGGRNEQFF. The entire variable domain, with the rest obtained from reference TRBV5-1 and TRBJ2-1, is as follows: KAGVTQTPRYLIKTRGQQVTLSCSPISGHRSVSWYQQTPGQGLQFLFEYFSETQRNKGNFPGRFSGRQFSNSRSEMNVSTLELGDSALYLCASCLGGGGGRNEQFFGPGTRLTVL.

The chain uses TRBV6-5 and TRBJ2-2, with D possibly being TRBD2 (6 bases). Per the germline V gene, CDR1 is MNHEY and CDR2 is SVGAGI. V was trimmed by 6 bases and J by 4 bases, leaving 9 bases between them. CDR3 size: 13 residues. The CDR3 region is CASRTSFTGELFF. CDR3 coding DNA: TGTGCCAGCAGAACTAGCTTCACCGGGGAGCTGTTTTTT.

This clone turned up a few times. The CDR3 region has the DNA TGTGCCAGCAGTGAAGGTGACCAGGTTAATGATGGCTACACCTTC. Translated: CASSEGDQVNDGYTF. The rearrangement joins TRBV25-1 to TRBJ1-2; D not certain. V lost 2 bases and J lost 6, with 16 bases in between. CDR1 is MGHDK, CDR2 SYGVNS, per germline. This CDR3 has 15 amino acids.

The chain links TRBV7-3 to TRBJ1-1; D call uncertain. Germline-derived CDR1 and CDR2 are SGHTA and FQGTGA. The CDR3 covers 13 residues. Trimming removed 2 bases at V and 1 base at J, with 5 bases between. The DNA for the CDR3 is TGTGCCAGCAGCTTACACGGGAACACTGAAGCTTTCTTT. The encoded protein is CASSLHGNTEAFF.

This chain connects TRBV5-1 to TRBJ1-1; D remains unclear. CDR1 SGHRS and CDR2 YFSETQ come from the germline V gene. V was cut by 0 bases and J by 1 base, with 7 bases left in between. The CDR3 sequence is 14 residues long. CDR3 sequence: CASSLESWNTEAFF. The CDR3 DNA follows: TGCGCCAGCAGCTTGGAATCTTGGAACACTGAAGCTTTCTTT.

J is TRBJ1-3 and V is TRBV12-3 or TRBV12-4, with D hard to call. The ends were cut back, 6 bases at V and 4 bases at J, with 7 bases in the middle. This CDR3 is built from 12 residues. CDR3 coding DNA: TGTGCCAGCAGGTCCTCGGGAAACACCATATATTTT. This translates into CASRSSGNTIYF.

The rearrangement links TRBV25-1 to TRBJ1-1, with D uncertain. The CDR3 covers 12 residues. The germline V gene encodes CDR1 MGHDK and CDR2 SYGVNS. V shed 1 base and J shed 4 bases, with 4 bases lying between them. The CDR3 nucleotides read TGTGCCAGCAGTGAATGGGGCACTGAAGCTTTCTTT. This codes for CASSEWGTEAFF.

This clone was picked up a small number of times. The V gene is TRBV4-1, the J gene TRBJ1-6, with 7 bases that match TRBD1. Germline CDR1 and CDR2: MGHRA and YSYEKL. V trimming: 2 bases; J trimming: 7 bases; junction bases outside the gene matches: 5. The CDR3 spans 15 residues. The CDR3 region is CASSQPDRANSPLHF. CDR3 bases: TGCGCCAGCAGCCAACCCGACAGGGCGAATTCACCCCTCCACTTT.

The chain carries TRBV20-1 and TRBJ2-5; the D is unclear. The germline gives CDR1 DFQATT, CDR2 SNEGSKA (reference sequence). This CDR3 has 10 residues. Trimming shortened V by 3 bases and J by 5 bases, and 4 bases separated the two germline ends. In nucleotides, the CDR3 is TGCAGTGCTAGTTTGGAGACCCAGTACTTC. Protein: CSASLETQYF.

The V and J genes are TRBV30 and TRBJ1-2, with 9 bases lining up with TRBD1. The germline V gene encodes CDR1 GTSNPN and CDR2 SVGIG (reference sequence). The CDR3 loop spans 12 amino acids. The V gene end was trimmed by 0 bases and the J gene end by 7 bases; junction bases not matched to a gene: 0. The CDR3 DNA follows: TGTGCCTGGAGTGTGGGACAGGGTGGCTACACCTTC. Residues: CAWSVGQGGYTF.

This clone was recorded once. The rearrangement joins TRBV19 to TRBJ1-6, with D tentatively TRBD1 (5 bases). Germline values: CDR1 LNHDA, CDR2 SQIVND (reference sequence). The length of the CDR3 is 15 residues. The V end was cut by 3 bases, the J end by 7 bases, with 13 bases between. CDR3 amino acids: CASSIDWGRNSPLHF. DNA for the CDR3: TGTGCCAGTAGTATTGATTGGGGGAGGAATTCACCCCTCCACTTT.

V usage is TRBV5-1 and J usage is TRBJ2-5, with D perhaps TRBD1 (7 bases). V was clipped by 7 bases and J by 2 bases, with 21 bases between them. The CDR3 covers 16 residues. Germline assignment: CDR1 SGHRS and CDR2 YFSETQ. The CDR3 here is CASGPAGGTVQETQYF. Written as DNA, the CDR3 is TGCGCCAGCGGGCCGGCCGGCGGGACAGTTCAAGAGACCCAGTACTTC.

This rearrangement joins TRBV18 to TRBJ2-7; D tentatively fits TRBD1 or TRBD2 (7 bases each). Germline CDR1 reads KGHSH; CDR2 reads LQKENI. Deletions cut 4 bases from V and 5 bases from J, with 15 bases between. This CDR3 is 14 amino acids long. CDR3 amino acids: CASSLGEGANEQYF. Here the CDR3 DNA reads TGTGCCAGCTCACTCGGGGAGGGGGCCAACGAGCAGTACTTC.

J is TRBJ2-5 and V is TRBV6-2 or TRBV6-3; D is possibly TRBD1 (5 bases). V lost 5 bases, J lost 3 bases, and 7 bases lay in between. CDR1 and CDR2 from the germline V gene are MNHEY and SVGEGT. The CDR3 contains 12 residues. The CDR3 sequence: CASSTREETQYF. DNA of the CDR3: TGTGCCAGCAGTACCAGGGAAGAGACCCAGTACTTC.

The rearrangement uses TRBV7-2 and TRBJ1-5, with 9 bases lining up with TRBD1. This CDR3 comprises 19 residues. With V trimmed by 2 bases and J by 0 bases, 11 bases remained unmatched. In germline, CDR1 is SGHTA, CDR2 FQGNSA. As DNA, the CDR3 is TGTGCCAGCAGCTTATTCGGGGGGACAGGGACCTATAGCAATCAGCCCCAGCATTTT. Encoded protein: CASSLFGGTGTYSNQPQHF.